This TCR beta chain derives from a study of CD8 T cells in ankylosing spondylitis. Notes on the study in general: Significantly higher representation of disease-linked clones was reported for matched ankylosing spondylitis synovial fluid. Within ankylosing spondylitis blood, a TCR beta motif made up of seven to nine highly homologous variants appeared to be characteristic. Prior work had noted some motif variants in reactive arthritis blood and synovial fluid. Disease-linked clones displayed a CD8+ phenotype and appeared relatively rarely in peripheral blood.

The CDR3 extends over 14 amino acids. Germline V gene sequence: CDR1 SGHTA, CDR2 FQGNSA. The V gene lost 9 bases and the J gene lost 4 bases, with 17 bases spanning the gap. Quantitative 5'-RACE with molecular barcodes was used to make the TCR beta libraries. TCRdb reprocessed the 5' RACE reads via MiXCR and lists one record per CDR3 protein. The sample yields 500,000 or so distinct CDR3 sequences, about 5.4% seen once. The table lists this clonotype with many counts. Antigen unknown. V is TRBV7-2 and J is TRBJ2-3; tentative D call: TRBD1 (7 bases). The sequencing input was blood, either unsorted or a sorted T cell fraction (not recorded which). This clonotype was sampled from a male donor with ankylosing spondylitis. CDR3 region: CASWAGGRPDTQYF. The CDR3 DNA sequence: TGTGCCAGTTGGGCAGGGGGGCGCCCAGATACGCAGTATTTT.